This T cell receptor beta chain was captured by sequencing in a study of T cell changes during pregnancy in multiple sclerosis. Assay used: immunoSEQ multiplex PCR; TCRdb lists only in-frame clones, some missing. The sample records over 35,000 clones, about 94% being singletons. The CDR3 spans 14 residues. The germline CDR1 and CDR2 sequences are SGHTA and FQGTGA. Trimming shortened V by 2 bases and J by 2 bases, and 6 bases separated the two germline ends. This material consisted of CD4+ T cells from peripheral blood mononuclear cells, taken in the second trimester of pregnancy. The V gene is TRBV7-3, the J gene TRBJ2-2; no firm D call. This TCR was sampled from a female donor with multiple sclerosis, enrolled in a pregnancy study. The CDR3 bases are TGTGCCAGCAGCTTATCCCCTAACACCGGGGAGCTGTTTTTT. Protein product: CASSLSPNTGELFF. Filled out from reference TRBV7-3 and TRBJ2-2, the complete variable domain reads GAGVSQTPSNKVTEKGKYVELRCDPISGHTALYWYRQSLGQGPEFLIYFQGTGAADDSGLPNDRFFAVRPEGSVSTLKIQRTERGDSAVYLCASSLSPNTGELFFGEGSRLTVL.